Below, 18 T cell receptor beta chains from the same sample are listed, as sequenced in a study of blood T cell repertoires in COVID-19. Here immunoSEQ multiplex PCR was the method, and the copy in TCRdb shows in-frame clones only, minus some. The table shows over 150,000 clones, with roughly 85% occurring only once. The sample was peripheral blood. These receptors all stem from an older woman with acute or convalescent COVID-19.

The rearrangement links TRBV12-5 to TRBJ2-3, with 12 bases fitting TRBD1. The CDR3 runs to 17 residues. Germline trimming cut 4 bases from V and 7 bases from J; bases unmatched to any gene: 12. Per germline, CDR1 LGHNT and CDR2 FRNRAP. The CDR3 protein is CASGYYSGTGGLNTQYF. For the CDR3, the DNA is TGTGCTAGTGGTTACTACTCCGGGACAGGGGGCCTAAATACGCAGTATTTT.

This chain uses TRBV7-3 with TRBJ2-2; tentative D call: TRBD2 (5 bases). The CDR3 runs 15 residues. Looked up from germline, CDR1 is SGHTA and CDR2 is FQGTGA. The V end was cut by 3 bases, the J end by 4 bases, with 12 bases between. This CDR3 is CASSLLTSSTGELFF. The CDR3 DNA sequence: TGTGCCAGCAGCTTGCTTACTAGTTCCACCGGGGAGCTGTTTTTT.

The CDR3 region has the DNA TGTGCCAGCAGTTCAAAAACAGTGAAAACAGACACCGGGGAGCTGTTTTTT. It specifies CASSSKTVKTDTGELFF. V usage is TRBV27 and J usage is TRBJ2-2, with D unclear. Germline V gives CDR1 MNHEY, CDR2 SMNVEV (reference sequence). V was pared by 4 bases and J by 3 bases, with 18 bases between. CDR3 length: 17 amino acids.

V gene TRBV6-6 combines with J gene TRBJ1-5, with 9 nucleotides matching TRBD1. CDR3 length equals 14 residues. The germline gives CDR1 MNHNY, CDR2 SVGAGI (reference sequence). The trim removed 2 bases at V and 5 bases at J, leaving 1 base unmatched. The CDR3 sequence is CASSYGTGYQPQHF. Here the CDR3 DNA reads TGTGCCAGCAGTTACGGGACAGGGTATCAGCCCCAGCATTTT.

The gene calls are TRBV14 and TRBJ1-3; 7 nucleotides align to TRBD1. The CDR3 has 16 amino acids. Germline values: CDR1 SGHDN, CDR2 FVKESK. Trimming at V came to 5 bases and at J to 0 bases, leaving 7 bases not matched to a gene. The CDR3 loop is CASSRTGSFSGNTIYF. In DNA, the CDR3 is TGTGCCAGCAGCAGGACAGGTAGCTTCTCTGGAAACACCATATATTTT.

This clone has only a few counts. The rearrangement links TRBV7-2 to TRBJ2-5; TRBD2 matches at 13 bases. After removal of 1 base from V and 5 bases from J, the junction contained 4 bases not matched to a gene. Germline CDR1 SGHTA, CDR2 FQGNSA. The CDR3 runs 16 residues. CDR3 residues: CASSLGTSGSRETQYF. In nucleotides, the CDR3 is TGTGCCAGCAGCTTAGGGACTAGCGGGAGTCGTGAGACCCAGTACTTC.

This chain joins TRBV9 and TRBJ2-1, with TRBD2 matching over 7 bases. CDR3 length: 15 amino acids. J gave up 1 base and V 5 bases, and 6 bases lay outside the gene matches. Germline values: CDR1 SGDLS, CDR2 YYNGEE. CDR3 DNA sequence: TGTGCCAGCAGTGCTTCGGGAGGATCCTACAATGAGCAGTTCTTC. Its protein is CASSASGGSYNEQFF. Filled out from reference TRBV9 and TRBJ2-1, the complete variable domain reads DSGVTQTPKHLITATGQRVTLRCSPRSGDLSVYWYQQSLDQGLQFLIQYYNGEERAKGNILERFSAQQFPDLHSELNLSSLELGDSALYFCASSASGGSYNEQFFGPGTRLTVL.

This clone occurred a few times. The rearrangement joins TRBV3-1 (or the pseudogene TRBV3-2) to TRBJ2-1; D is unclear. The germline gives CDR1 LGHDT, CDR2 YNNKEL (reference sequence). Trimming pared 5 bases from V and 0 bases from J, leaving 8 bases between. This CDR3 has 14 residues. The CDR3: CASSILSSYNEQFF. CDR3 nucleotide sequence: TGTGCCAGCAGCATCCTCTCCTCCTACAATGAGCAGTTCTTC.

The chain carries TRBV3-1 (or the pseudogene TRBV3-2) and TRBJ2-5; D gene uncertain. The V gene's germline CDR1 is LGHDT and CDR2 YNNKEL (reference sequence). The V end was cut by 4 bases, the J end by 4 bases, with 16 bases between. CDR3 length: 15 residues. In DNA, the CDR3 is TGTGCCAGCAGCCCCCTTCTGCGTTCTGGAGAGACCCAGTACTTC. This codes for CASSPLLRSGETQYF.

This chain joins TRBV7-2 and TRBJ2-3; TRBD2 agrees at 10 bases. The CDR3 spans 15 residues. V lost 5 bases and J lost 3; bases outside the gene matches: 5. Germline assignment: CDR1 SGHTA and CDR2 FQGNSA. The DNA of the CDR3 is TGTGCCAGCAGCCAAAGCGGGAGGGCAACAGATACGCAGTATTTT. Translation gives CASSQSGRATDTQYF.

The chain employs TRBV2 and TRBJ2-1; weak D call: TRBD2 (7 bases). Looked up from germline, CDR1 is SNHLY and CDR2 is FYNNEI. V was shortened by 5 bases and J by 7 bases, with 21 bases between the two germline ends. The CDR3 is made up of 16 amino acids. CDR3: CASSSKQGGKGNEQFF. For the CDR3, the DNA is TGTGCCAGCAGTTCCAAACAGGGAGGGAAGGGGAATGAGCAGTTCTTC.

CDR3: CASSVGQPGGGNIQYF. CDR3 DNA: TGTGCCAGCAGTGTCGGACAGCCAGGTGGGGGAAACATTCAGTACTTC. The V and J genes are TRBV2 and TRBJ2-4, with D possibly matching TRBD1 (6 bases). Per germline, CDR1 SNHLY and CDR2 FYNNEI. V was trimmed by 4 bases and J by 6 bases, leaving 19 bases between them. The CDR3 sequence is 16 residues long.

The chain recombines TRBV9 with TRBJ2-5, with TRBD2 as a possible D gene (7 bases). The CDR3 totals 14 residues. CDR1 and CDR2 (germline): SGDLS, YYNGEE. The V and J ends lost 0 bases and 4 bases respectively, with 10 bases between them. CDR3 region: CASSVVGGAETQYF. The CDR3 bases are TGTGCCAGCAGCGTAGTGGGGGGGGCAGAGACCCAGTACTTC. The whole variable domain, filled in from reference TRBV9 and TRBJ2-5, reads DSGVTQTPKHLITATGQRVTLRCSPRSGDLSVYWYQQSLDQGLQFLIQYYNGEERAKGNILERFSAQQFPDLHSELNLSSLELGDSALYFCASSVVGGAETQYFGPGTRLLVL.

This rearrangement joins TRBV10-3 to TRBJ2-1; TRBD2 matches at 12 bases. The trim removed 6 bases at V and 3 bases at J, leaving 12 bases unmatched. In germline, CDR1 is ENHRY, CDR2 SYGVKD. The CDR3 runs 18 residues. The CDR3 is CAIRTSGSSRTGYNEQFF. The DNA for the CDR3 is TGTGCCATCAGGACTAGCGGGAGCTCTAGAACGGGCTACAATGAGCAGTTCTTC.

The rearrangement uses TRBV2 and TRBJ2-1, with 9 bases lining up with TRBD2. The length of the CDR3 is 15 residues. CDR1 and CDR2 (germline): SNHLY, FYNNEI. V dropped 0 bases and J dropped 7; count of bases not matched to a gene: 4. DNA of the CDR3: TGTGCCAGCAGTGAAGCGGGACTAGCAGCAAATGAGCAGTTCTTC. The encoded protein is CASSEAGLAANEQFF.

CDR3: CASSKIAGFLFRREVSDNEQFF. Written as DNA, the CDR3 is TGTGCCAGCAGCAAAATCGCAGGGTTTCTATTCAGGCGGGAGGTTTCAGACAATGAGCAGTTCTTC. The chain combines TRBV21-1 with TRBJ2-1; the table's D call TRBD2 went unverified against the DNA. TRBV21-1 is given as a pseudogene. The CDR3 loop spans 22 amino acids.

The chain combines TRBV9 with TRBJ2-2, with 8 bases aligning to TRBD2. V trimming: 1 base; J trimming: 4 bases; junction bases outside the gene matches: 6. This CDR3 contains 16 residues. Germline loops: CDR1 SGDLS, CDR2 YYNGEE. As DNA, the CDR3 is TGTGCCAGCAGCGTATCTACGGGGGGGGCCACCGGGGAGCTGTTTTTT. Its protein product is CASSVSTGGATGELFF.

The J gene is TRBJ1-3, the V gene TRBV6-1, with 7 bases fitting TRBD1. The germline V gene encodes CDR1 MNHNS and CDR2 SASEGT. J lost 7 bases, V lost 3 bases, and 9 bases had no gene match. The CDR3 runs 15 residues. As DNA, the CDR3 is TGTGCCAGCAGTGAGGAGGGGGCGATTTGGAACACCATATATTTT. Its protein is CASSEEGAIWNTIYF.